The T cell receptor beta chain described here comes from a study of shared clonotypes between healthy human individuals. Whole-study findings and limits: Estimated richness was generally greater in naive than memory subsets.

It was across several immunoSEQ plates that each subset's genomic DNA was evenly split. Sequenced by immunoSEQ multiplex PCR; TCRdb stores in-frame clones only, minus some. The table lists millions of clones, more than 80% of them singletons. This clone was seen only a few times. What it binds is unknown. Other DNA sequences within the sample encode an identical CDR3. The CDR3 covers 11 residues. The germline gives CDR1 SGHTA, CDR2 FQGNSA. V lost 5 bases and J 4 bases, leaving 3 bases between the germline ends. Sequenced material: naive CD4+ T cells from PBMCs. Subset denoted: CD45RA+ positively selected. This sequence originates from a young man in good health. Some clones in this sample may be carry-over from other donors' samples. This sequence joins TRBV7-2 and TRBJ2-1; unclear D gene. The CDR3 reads CASSRYNEQFF. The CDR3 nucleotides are TGTGCCAGCAGCCGATACAATGAGCAGTTCTTC.